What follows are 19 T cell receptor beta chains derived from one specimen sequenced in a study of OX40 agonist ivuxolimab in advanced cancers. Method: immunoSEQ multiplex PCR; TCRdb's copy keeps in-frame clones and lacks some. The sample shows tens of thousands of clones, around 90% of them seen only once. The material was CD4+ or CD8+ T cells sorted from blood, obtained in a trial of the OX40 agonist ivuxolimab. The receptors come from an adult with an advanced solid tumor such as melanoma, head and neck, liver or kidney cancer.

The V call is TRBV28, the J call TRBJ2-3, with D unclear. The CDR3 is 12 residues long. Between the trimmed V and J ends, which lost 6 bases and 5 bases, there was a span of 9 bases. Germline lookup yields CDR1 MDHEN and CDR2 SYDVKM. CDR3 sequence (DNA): TGTGCCAGCAGAGAGAGCCAAGATACGCAGTATTTT. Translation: CASRESQDTQYF.

CDR3 amino acids: CASSARQNTYNEQFF. Written as DNA, the CDR3 is TGTGCCAGCAGCGCAAGACAGAATACCTACAATGAGCAGTTCTTC. V and J are TRBV9 and TRBJ2-1; perhaps TRBD1 as D (5 bases). Germline V gene sequence: CDR1 SGDLS, CDR2 YYNGEE. The CDR3 is 15 amino acids. Trimming pared 3 bases from V and 2 bases from J, leaving 12 bases between.

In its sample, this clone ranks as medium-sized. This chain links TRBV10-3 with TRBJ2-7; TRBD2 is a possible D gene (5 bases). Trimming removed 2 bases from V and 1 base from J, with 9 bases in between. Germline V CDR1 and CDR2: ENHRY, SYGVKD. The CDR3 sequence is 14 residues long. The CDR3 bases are TGTGCCATCAGTGAGCCTAGCTCTTCCTACGAGCAGTACTTC. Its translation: CAISEPSSSYEQYF.

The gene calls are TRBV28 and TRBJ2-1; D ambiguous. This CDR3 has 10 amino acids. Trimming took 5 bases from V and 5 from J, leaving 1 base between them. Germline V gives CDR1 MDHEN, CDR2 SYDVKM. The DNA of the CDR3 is TGTGCCAGCAGTGACAATGAGCAGTTCTTC. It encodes CASSDNEQFF.

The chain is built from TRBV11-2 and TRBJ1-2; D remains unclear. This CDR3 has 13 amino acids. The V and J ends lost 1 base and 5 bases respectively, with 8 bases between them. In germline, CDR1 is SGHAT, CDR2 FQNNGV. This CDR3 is CASSLVNLYGYTF. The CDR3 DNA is TGTGCCAGCAGCTTAGTAAACCTTTATGGCTACACCTTC.

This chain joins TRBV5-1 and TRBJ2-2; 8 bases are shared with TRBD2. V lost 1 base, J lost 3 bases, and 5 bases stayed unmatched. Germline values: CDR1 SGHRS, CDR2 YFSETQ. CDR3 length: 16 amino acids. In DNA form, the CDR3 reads TGCGCCAGCAGCTTGTATCCGGGAGGGGACACCGGGGAGCTGTTTTTT. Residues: CASSLYPGGDTGELFF.

The CDR3 loop reads CASSLVDEQYF. The CDR3 coding sequence is TGTGCCAGCAGTCTCGTGGACGAGCAGTACTTC. The chain is built from TRBV7-8 and TRBJ2-7; D not certain. Trimming removed 6 bases from V and 5 bases from J, with 8 bases in between. Germline CDR1 and CDR2: SGHVS and FQNEAQ. The CDR3 contains 11 residues.

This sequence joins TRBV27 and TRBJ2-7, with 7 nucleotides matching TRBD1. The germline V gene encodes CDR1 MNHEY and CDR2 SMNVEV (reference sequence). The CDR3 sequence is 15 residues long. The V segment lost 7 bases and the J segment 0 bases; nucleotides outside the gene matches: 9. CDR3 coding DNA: TGTGCCAGCATGGGCCCAGGGGGTTCCTCCTACGAGCAGTACTTC. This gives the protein CASMGPGGSSYEQYF.

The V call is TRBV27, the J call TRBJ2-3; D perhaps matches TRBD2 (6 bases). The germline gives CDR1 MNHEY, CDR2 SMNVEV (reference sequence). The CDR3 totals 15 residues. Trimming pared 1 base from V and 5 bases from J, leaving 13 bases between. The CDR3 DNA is TGTGCCAGCAGTTTATTCGGCAGGGAGGAAGATACGCAGTATTTT. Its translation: CASSLFGREEDTQYF.

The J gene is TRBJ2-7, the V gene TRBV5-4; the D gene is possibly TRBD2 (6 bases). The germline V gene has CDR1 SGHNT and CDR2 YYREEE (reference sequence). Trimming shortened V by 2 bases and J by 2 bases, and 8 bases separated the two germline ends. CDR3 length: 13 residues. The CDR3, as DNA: TGTGCCAGCAGCTTAGGAGGGACCTACGAGCAGTACTTC. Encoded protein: CASSLGGTYEQYF.

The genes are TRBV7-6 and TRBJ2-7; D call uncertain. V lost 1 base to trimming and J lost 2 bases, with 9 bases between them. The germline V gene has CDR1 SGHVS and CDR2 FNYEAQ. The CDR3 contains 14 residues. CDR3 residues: CASSLESAPYEQYF. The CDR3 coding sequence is TGTGCCAGCAGCTTAGAGTCCGCGCCCTACGAGCAGTACTTC.

CDR3 loop: CASSHQAGGSYEQYF. CDR3 DNA sequence: TGCGCCAGCAGCCACCAGGCAGGGGGTTCCTACGAGCAGTACTTC. The V gene is TRBV4-1, the J gene TRBJ2-7, with 7 nucleotides matching TRBD1. Germline V gene sequence: CDR1 MGHRA, CDR2 YSYEKL. The CDR3 totals 15 residues. J was trimmed by 1 base and V by 3 bases; bases with no gene match: 6.

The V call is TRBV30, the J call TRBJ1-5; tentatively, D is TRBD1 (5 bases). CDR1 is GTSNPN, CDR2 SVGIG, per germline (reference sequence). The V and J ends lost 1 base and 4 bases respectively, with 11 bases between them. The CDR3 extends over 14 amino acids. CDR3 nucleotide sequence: TGTGCCTGGAGTGGCGGGCAGGGAAATCAGCCCCAGCATTTT. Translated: CAWSGGQGNQPQHF.

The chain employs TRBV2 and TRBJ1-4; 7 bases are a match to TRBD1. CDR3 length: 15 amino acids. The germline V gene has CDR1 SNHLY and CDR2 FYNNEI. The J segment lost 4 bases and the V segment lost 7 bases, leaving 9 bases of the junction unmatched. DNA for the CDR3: TGTGCCAGCATTGACAGGGTGGGAGGTAATGAAAAACTGTTTTTT. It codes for CASIDRVGGNEKLFF.

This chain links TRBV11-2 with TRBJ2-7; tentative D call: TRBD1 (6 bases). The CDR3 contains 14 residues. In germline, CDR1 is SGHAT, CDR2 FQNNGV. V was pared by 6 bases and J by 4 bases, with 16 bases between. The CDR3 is CASRWTRGGYEQYF. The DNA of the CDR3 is TGTGCCAGCAGATGGACCAGGGGCGGTTACGAGCAGTACTTC.

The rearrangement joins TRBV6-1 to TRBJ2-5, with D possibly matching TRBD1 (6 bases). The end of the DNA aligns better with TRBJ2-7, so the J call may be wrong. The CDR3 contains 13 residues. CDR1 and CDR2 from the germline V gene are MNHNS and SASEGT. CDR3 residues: CALGRGQSYEQYF. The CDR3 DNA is TGTGCCCTAGGGAGAGGACAGTCCTACGAGCAGTACTTC.

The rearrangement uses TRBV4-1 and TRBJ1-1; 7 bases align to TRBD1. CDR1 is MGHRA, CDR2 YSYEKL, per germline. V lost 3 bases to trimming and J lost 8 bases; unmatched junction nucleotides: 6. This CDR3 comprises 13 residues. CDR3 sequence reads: CASSHFRTGEAFF. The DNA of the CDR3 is TGCGCCAGCAGCCACTTCAGGACAGGAGAAGCTTTCTTT.

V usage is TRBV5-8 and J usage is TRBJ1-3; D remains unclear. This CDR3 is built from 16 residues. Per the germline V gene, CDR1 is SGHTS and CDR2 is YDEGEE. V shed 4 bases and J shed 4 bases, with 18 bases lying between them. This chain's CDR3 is CASSPARGNSGNTIYF. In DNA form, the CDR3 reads TGTGCCAGCAGCCCCGCGAGAGGGAACTCAGGAAACACCATATATTTT. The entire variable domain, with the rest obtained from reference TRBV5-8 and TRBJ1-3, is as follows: EAGVTQSPTHLIKTRGQQATLRCSPISGHTSVYWYQQALGLGLQFLLWYDEGEERNRGNFPPRFSGRQFPNYSSELNVNALELEDSALYLCASSPARGNSGNTIYFGEGSWLTVV.

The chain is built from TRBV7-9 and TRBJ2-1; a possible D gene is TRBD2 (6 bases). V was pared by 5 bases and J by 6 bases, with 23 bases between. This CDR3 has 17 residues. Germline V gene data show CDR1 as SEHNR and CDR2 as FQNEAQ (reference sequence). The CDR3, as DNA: TGTGCCAGCAGCCTTGCTCCCGGAGCTAGCGAGGGCAATGAGCAGTTCTTC. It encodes CASSLAPGASEGNEQFF.